Following are 31 T cell receptor beta chains from one sample sequenced in a study of lymphopenia after photon versus proton radiotherapy. Libraries were prepared by immunoSEQ multiplex PCR; TCRdb keeps only in-frame clonotypes and omits some of them. The sample lists around 70,000 clones, roughly 90% occurring once. Sequencing used peripheral blood, obtained from a patient treated with photon-based radiotherapy. These receptors all come from a woman in her 70s with pancreatic cancer.

The CDR3 loop reads CASSLDVAGNTIYF. In nucleotides, the CDR3 is TGTGCCAGCAGCTTAGATGTCGCTGGAAACACCATATATTTT. J is TRBJ1-3 and V is TRBV7-2; D gene unclear. The CDR3 consists of 14 residues. Germline V lookup: CDR1 SGHTA, CDR2 FQGNSA. V was cut by 1 base and J by 2 bases, with 6 bases left in between.

CDR3 sequence reads: CASSQLGQGDEKLFF. CDR3 in DNA: TGCGCCAGCAGTCAACTCGGACAGGGGGATGAAAAACTGTTTTTT. This chain uses TRBV4-1 with TRBJ1-4, with TRBD1 matching over 10 bases. Germline loops: CDR1 MGHRA, CDR2 YSYEKL. J gave up 6 bases and V 6 bases, and 7 bases lay outside the gene matches. The CDR3 contains 15 residues.

J is TRBJ2-3 and V is TRBV6-1; 8 bases align to TRBD1. Germline trimming cut 4 bases from V and 1 base from J; bases unmatched to any gene: 10. The CDR3 sequence is 17 residues long. Germline lookup yields CDR1 MNHNS and CDR2 SASEGT. The CDR3 loop is CASSASIQGARTDTQYF. DNA of the CDR3: TGTGCCAGCAGTGCATCCATCCAGGGGGCACGCACAGATACGCAGTATTTT.

The V and J genes are TRBV7-9 and TRBJ2-1; 8 bases match TRBD1. The germline V gene has CDR1 SEHNR and CDR2 FQNEAQ (reference sequence). The CDR3 is made up of 15 amino acids. After removal of 1 base from V and 4 bases from J, the junction contained 3 bases not matched to a gene. CDR3 region: CASSLGDRLYNEQFF. CDR3 in DNA: TGTGCCAGCAGCTTAGGGGACAGGCTATACAATGAGCAGTTCTTC.

This chain connects TRBV12-5 to TRBJ2-2; D is unclear. This CDR3 region has 13 residues. V was shortened by 4 bases and J by 6 bases, with 9 bases between the two germline ends. Per germline, CDR1 LGHNT and CDR2 FRNRAP. CDR3 protein: CASGSLAAGELFF. The CDR3 coding sequence is TGTGCTAGTGGTTCGCTTGCTGCCGGGGAGCTGTTTTTT.

The rearrangement uses TRBV2 and TRBJ2-1, with 10 bases identical to TRBD2. Trimming at V came to 6 bases and at J to 4 bases, leaving 6 bases not matched to a gene. Germline V gene sequence: CDR1 SNHLY, CDR2 FYNNEI. This CDR3 comprises 15 residues. The CDR3 DNA reads TGTGCCAGCAGATTAACTAGCGGGAAGTACAATGAGCAGTTCTTC. Its protein is CASRLTSGKYNEQFF.

This clone was picked up one time. CDR3 sequence: CASEMGAGANVLTF. As DNA, the CDR3 is TGTGCCAGCGAGATGGGGGCTGGGGCCAACGTCCTGACTTTC. The chain carries TRBV6-1 and TRBJ2-6, with D perhaps given as TRBD1 or TRBD2 (5 bases each). Germline assignment: CDR1 MNHNS and CDR2 SASEGT. The CDR3 spans 14 residues. The germline V and J ends were trimmed by 8 bases and 2 bases, with 10 bases remaining between them.

The chain is built from TRBV27 and TRBJ1-5, with D uncertain. The CDR3 length is 17 residues. Trimming took 5 bases from V and 1 from J, leaving 18 bases between them. The germline CDR1 and CDR2 sequences are MNHEY and SMNVEV (reference sequence). The CDR3 loop reads CASSPGPRDGSNQPQHF. The CDR3 DNA reads TGTGCCAGCAGTCCAGGCCCCCGGGATGGGAGCAATCAGCCCCAGCATTTT.

This rearrangement joins TRBV12-5 to TRBJ2-1, with D perhaps assigned TRBD1 or TRBD2 (5 bases each). Trimming cost V 7 bases and J 0 bases, with 13 bases left between them. Germline lookup yields CDR1 LGHNT and CDR2 FRNRAP. The CDR3 has 15 amino acids. Written as DNA, the CDR3 is TGTGCTAGTGTTGGGGGAGCCAGCTCCTACAATGAGCAGTTCTTC. It is translated as CASVGGASSYNEQFF.

This sequence joins TRBV2 and TRBJ2-1; 9 bases agree with TRBD2. CDR3 size: 17 residues. Germline trimming cut 6 bases from V and 2 bases from J; bases unmatched to any gene: 11. Germline loops: CDR1 SNHLY, CDR2 FYNNEI. In DNA form, the CDR3 reads TGTGCCAGCAGGGGAGGCTCCGGGACTAGCCCCTACAATGAGCAGTTCTTC. It codes for CASRGGSGTSPYNEQFF.

The chain joins TRBV5-8 to TRBJ2-3, with TRBD2 matching over 8 bases. Germline values: CDR1 SGHTS, CDR2 YDEGEE. J was trimmed by 0 bases and V by 4 bases; bases with no gene match: 4. The CDR3 loop spans 15 amino acids. The CDR3 coding sequence is TGTGCCAGCAGCAATAGCGGGATTAGCACAGATACGCAGTATTTT. This sequence encodes CASSNSGISTDTQYF.

This chain connects TRBV18 to TRBJ2-7; D not resolved. Trimming removed 6 bases from V and 3 bases from J, with 6 bases in between. This CDR3 is 11 amino acids long. Looked up from germline, CDR1 is KGHSH and CDR2 is LQKENI. In DNA, the CDR3 is TGTGCCAGCTCCAGAGACTACGAGCAGTACTTC. This sequence encodes CASSRDYEQYF.

The chain links TRBV5-1 to TRBJ1-2, with D tentatively TRBD1 (6 bases). The ends were cut back, 0 bases at V and 2 bases at J, with 17 bases in the middle. The CDR3 contains 17 residues. Germline V gives CDR1 SGHRS, CDR2 YFSETQ. The chain's CDR3 is CASSLGPGGPGNYGYTF. In DNA, the CDR3 is TGCGCCAGCAGCTTGGGGCCTGGGGGGCCGGGGAACTATGGCTACACCTTC. Filled out from reference TRBV5-1 and TRBJ1-2, the complete variable domain reads KAGVTQTPRYLIKTRGQQVTLSCSPISGHRSVSWYQQTPGQGLQFLFEYFSETQRNKGNFPGRFSGRQFSNSRSEMNVSTLELGDSALYLCASSLGPGGPGNYGYTFGSGTRLTVV.

The chain has TRBV11-3 and TRBJ2-5; D may be TRBD2 (5 bases). Trimming removed 4 bases at V and 5 bases at J, with 14 bases between. CDR1 SGHNT and CDR2 YENEEA come from the germline V gene. This CDR3 contains 14 residues. CDR3 region: CASSYGRGLETQYF. Written as DNA, the CDR3 is TGTGCCAGCAGCTATGGCCGGGGTCTGGAGACCCAGTACTTC.

The chain recombines TRBV28 with TRBJ2-2, with D unresolved. The germline V and J ends were trimmed by 7 bases and 4 bases, with 10 bases remaining between them. Looked up from germline, CDR1 is MDHEN and CDR2 is SYDVKM. The CDR3 is made up of 13 amino acids. The CDR3 bases are TGTGCCAGCACCTCTAAAATCACCGGGGAGCTGTTTTTT. It is translated as CASTSKITGELFF. The complete variable domain, with remaining parts taken from reference TRBV28 and TRBJ2-2, reads DVKVTQSSRYLVKRTGEKVFLECVQDMDHENMFWYRQDPGLGLRLIYFSYDVKMKEKGDIPEGYSVSREKKERFSLILESASTNQTSMYLCASTSKITGELFFGEGSRLTVL.

The gene calls are TRBV7-9 and TRBJ2-7; possibly TRBD2 for D (5 bases). The CDR3 totals 14 residues. Germline V CDR1 and CDR2: SEHNR, FQNEAQ (reference sequence). V lost 4 bases to trimming and J lost 4 bases, with 14 bases between them. The CDR3 sequence is CASSSDGRAYEQYF. The CDR3 region has the DNA TGTGCCAGCAGCTCAGACGGGCGGGCTTACGAGCAGTACTTC.

This clone was found a few times. This rearrangement joins TRBV7-6 to TRBJ2-2, with D uncertain. The CDR3 runs 15 residues. V lost 5 bases to trimming and J lost 1 base, with 11 bases between them. Germline V gives CDR1 SGHVS, CDR2 FNYEAQ. DNA for the CDR3: TGTGCCAGCAGCCCTGCCCAAGGGAACACCGGGGAGCTGTTTTTT. Translation gives CASSPAQGNTGELFF. Using reference TRBV7-6 and TRBJ2-2 for the parts outside the CDR3, the full variable domain is GAGVSQSPRYKVTKRGQDVALRCDPISGHVSLYWYRQALGQGPEFLTYFNYEAQQDKSGLPNDRFSAERPEGSISTLTIQRTEQRDSAMYRCASSPAQGNTGELFFGEGSRLTVL.

The CDR3 DNA follows: TGTGCCAGCAGCTTAGGGGCTAGCGGGTTCTCCTACGAGCAGTACTTC. It yields the protein CASSLGASGFSYEQYF. The rearrangement uses TRBV7-2 and TRBJ2-7, with 8 bases identical to TRBD2. J lost 0 bases, V lost 1 base, and 5 bases had no gene match. The CDR3 has 16 amino acids. Germline CDR1 is SGHTA and CDR2 is FQGNSA. Looking up the rest from reference TRBV7-2 and TRBJ2-7 gives the full variable domain: GAGVSQSPSNKVTEKGKDVELRCDPISGHTALYWYRQSLGQGLEFLIYFQGNSAPDKSGLPSDRFSAERTGGSVSTLTIQRTQQEDSAVYLCASSLGASGFSYEQYFGPGTRLTVT.

The V and J genes are TRBV7-9 and TRBJ1-2; no definite D call. From germline, CDR1 is SEHNR and CDR2 FQNEAQ (reference sequence). V was shortened by 3 bases and J by 8 bases, with 13 bases between the two germline ends. The CDR3 sequence is 13 residues long. This CDR3 is CASSFEGSGGYTF. The DNA for the CDR3 is TGTGCCAGCAGCTTCGAGGGATCGGGAGGCTACACCTTC.

V is TRBV29-1 and J is TRBJ2-1; D not resolved. V was pared by 8 bases and J by 4 bases, with 21 bases between. Germline-derived CDR1 and CDR2 are SQVTM and ANQGSEA. CDR3 length equals 15 residues. CDR3 in amino acids: CSLRAGARHYNEQFF. The CDR3 DNA reads TGCAGCCTCCGAGCCGGTGCTCGACATTACAATGAGCAGTTCTTC.

The gene calls are TRBV18 and TRBJ1-1, with D possibly being TRBD1 (5 bases). Germline CDR1 KGHSH, CDR2 LQKENI. With 4 bases removed from V and 6 bases from J, the gap between germline ends came to 21 bases. The CDR3 totals 16 residues. CDR3 residues: CASSRTTRGASAEAFF. CDR3 sequence (DNA): TGTGCCAGCTCACGAACCACGAGGGGCGCGAGCGCTGAAGCTTTCTTT.

This sequence joins TRBV6-5 and TRBJ2-1; TRBD1 aligns across 11 bases. Germline V CDR1 and CDR2: MNHEY, SVGAGI. The CDR3 is 16 residues long. V trimming: 0 bases; J trimming: 6 bases; junction bases outside the gene matches: 4. CDR3 sequence reads: CASSYSRTGGFNEQFF. The CDR3, as DNA: TGTGCCAGCAGTTACTCCCGGACAGGGGGCTTCAATGAGCAGTTCTTC.

J is TRBJ1-2 and V is TRBV5-8, with 7 bases lining up with TRBD1. Germline V gene lookup returns CDR1 SGHTS and CDR2 YDEGEE. The CDR3 consists of 15 residues. The trim removed 0 bases at V and 3 bases at J, leaving 5 bases unmatched. CDR3 DNA sequence: TGTGCCAGCAGCTTGGGTACAGGGGCGGACTATGGCTACACCTTC. It encodes CASSLGTGADYGYTF.

The chain has TRBV5-5 and TRBJ1-2; D possibly corresponds to TRBD1 (5 bases). The germline CDR1 and CDR2 sequences are SGHKS and YYEKEE (reference sequence). This CDR3 has 14 amino acids. V gave up 4 bases and J gave up 8 bases, with 18 bases separating them. This CDR3 is CASSIRRGESGYTF. The CDR3 nucleotides read TGTGCCAGCAGCATCCGCCGGGGGGAGAGCGGCTACACCTTC. The full variable domain, in which reference TRBV5-5 and TRBJ1-2 provide the parts outside the CDR3, is DAGVTQSPTHLIKTRGQQVTLRCSPISGHKSVSWYQQVLGQGPQFIFQYYEKEERGRGNFPDRFSARQFPNYSSELNVNALLLGDSALYLCASSIRRGESGYTFGSGTRLTVV.

The CDR3 DNA reads TGCGCCAGCTTAATCGGACAGGGGGAAACCGGGGAGCTGTTTTTT. It is translated as CASLIGQGETGELFF. This chain connects TRBV5-1 to TRBJ2-2; 10 bases are a match to TRBD1. Germline CDR1 reads SGHRS; CDR2 reads YFSETQ. The CDR3 has 15 residues. V gave up 7 bases and J gave up 5 bases; unmatched junction bases: 8.

This clone is medium-sized in the sample. The genes are TRBV28 and TRBJ2-7, with 12 bases lining up with TRBD1. There are 15 residues in the CDR3. Germline V gives CDR1 MDHEN, CDR2 SYDVKM. V lost 6 bases to trimming and J lost 6 bases; unmatched junction nucleotides: 9. The CDR3 is CASSRWGTGGPEQYF. DNA for the CDR3: TGTGCCAGCAGCCGTTGGGGGACAGGGGGCCCCGAGCAGTACTTC.

J is TRBJ1-5 and V is TRBV7-9; 8 nucleotides line up with TRBD1. The ends lost 5 bases at V and 0 bases at J; junction bases unmatched: 3. The CDR3 covers 15 residues. In germline, CDR1 is SEHNR, CDR2 FQNEAQ (reference sequence). The CDR3 nucleotides are TGTGCCAGCAGCGGGACAGGCAATAGCAATCAGCCCCAGCATTTT. The encoded protein is CASSGTGNSNQPQHF.

V is TRBV4-3 and J is TRBJ2-3; 7 positions agree with TRBD2. Germline V lookup: CDR1 LGHNA, CDR2 YSLEER. Trimming cost V 0 bases and J 4 bases; bases outside gene matches: 7. CDR3 length equals 16 residues. CDR3 region: CASSQEGVREADTQYF. The CDR3 coding sequence is TGCGCCAGCAGCCAAGAGGGGGTTCGGGAGGCAGATACGCAGTATTTT.

The gene calls are TRBV7-2 and TRBJ2-4; a possible D gene is TRBD2 (5 bases). Germline V gene lookup returns CDR1 SGHTA and CDR2 FQGNSA. V lost 1 base to trimming and J lost 6 bases, with 10 bases between them. The CDR3 runs to 14 residues. The CDR3: CASSLGAGLNIQYF. The CDR3 DNA reads as TGTGCCAGCAGCTTAGGGGCAGGACTAAACATTCAGTACTTC.

This clone came up once. V and J are TRBV7-9 and TRBJ2-5, with D possibly matching TRBD2 (7 bases). Germline values: CDR1 SEHNR, CDR2 FQNEAQ (reference sequence). Trimming cost V 4 bases and J 5 bases, with 17 bases left between them. The CDR3 totals 15 residues. In nucleotides, the CDR3 is TGTGCCAGCAGCTCACAGGGCGGGAGAGGGGAGACCCAGTACTTC. Its translation: CASSSQGGRGETQYF.

The chain links TRBV4-1 to TRBJ1-2; D unresolved. Trimming shortened V by 6 bases and J by 5 bases, and 25 bases separated the two germline ends. This CDR3 is 17 amino acids long. Germline CDR1 and CDR2: MGHRA and YSYEKL. The CDR3 bases are TGCGCCAGCAGAGATCCGGGTCTCCGTGAGGCTTGGTATGGCTACACCTTC. Translation gives CASRDPGLREAWYGYTF.